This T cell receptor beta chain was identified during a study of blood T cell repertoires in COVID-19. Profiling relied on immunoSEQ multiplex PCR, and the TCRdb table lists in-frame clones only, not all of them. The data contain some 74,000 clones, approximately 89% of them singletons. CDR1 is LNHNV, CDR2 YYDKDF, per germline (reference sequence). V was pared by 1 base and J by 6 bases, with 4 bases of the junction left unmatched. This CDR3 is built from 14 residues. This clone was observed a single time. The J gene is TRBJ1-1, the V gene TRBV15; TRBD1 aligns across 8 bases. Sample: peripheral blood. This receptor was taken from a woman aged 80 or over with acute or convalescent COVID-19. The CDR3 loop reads CATSRVQGAPEAFF. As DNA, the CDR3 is TGTGCCACCAGCAGAGTCCAGGGGGCCCCTGAAGCTTTCTTT.